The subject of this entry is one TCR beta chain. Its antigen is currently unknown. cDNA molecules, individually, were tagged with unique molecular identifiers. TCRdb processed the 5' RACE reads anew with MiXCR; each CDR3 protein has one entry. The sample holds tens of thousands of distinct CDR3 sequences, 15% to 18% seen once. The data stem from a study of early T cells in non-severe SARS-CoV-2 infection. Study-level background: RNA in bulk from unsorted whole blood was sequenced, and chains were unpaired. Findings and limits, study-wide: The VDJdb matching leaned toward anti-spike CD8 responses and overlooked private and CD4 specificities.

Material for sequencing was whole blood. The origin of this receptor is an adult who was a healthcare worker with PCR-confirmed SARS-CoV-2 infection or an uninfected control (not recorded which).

The CDR3 protein is CASRVGQGLDTQYF. The CDR3 DNA reads TGTGCCAGCAGAGTGGGGCAGGGGCTGGATACGCAGTATTTT. The gene calls are TRBV6-5 and TRBJ2-3, with D possibly TRBD1 on 6 matching bases. Germline values: CDR1 MNHEY, CDR2 SVGAGI. Trimming shortened V by 6 bases and J by 6 bases, and 16 bases separated the two germline ends. This CDR3 has 14 residues.